A selection of T cell receptor beta chains follows, all from one sample in a study of T cell repertoires in aging, cancer and after chemotherapy. TCRdb reprocessed the multiplex PCR reads via MiXCR and lists one record per CDR3 protein. The table shows roughly 1,500 distinct CDR3 sequences, with 20% to 30% occurring only once. The sequenced sample was blood. Receptor source: a human donor with a solid tumor. Both conserved end residues are part of each CDR3. The D gene is left open where the match is weak. Rows may omit the clone size; those that give it use once, few, many or a size class.

v_gene: TRBV4-2
d_gene: NA
abundance: NA
j_gene: TRBJ1-1
CDR3nt: TGTGCCAGCAGCCAAGGACAGGAAAACACTGAAGCTTTCTTT
CDR3aa: CASSQGQENTEAFF

v_gene: TRBV6-1
d_gene: TRBD1
abundance: medium-sized
j_gene: TRBJ2-2
CDR3nt: TGTGCCAGTCGGACAGGGGGCGGGAACACCGGGGAGCTGTTTTTT
CDR3aa: CASRTGGGNTGELFF

v_gene: TRBV6-5
d_gene: TRBD1
abundance: medium-sized
j_gene: TRBJ1-1
CDR3nt: TGTGCCAGCAGTGGGGACAGGGGGCATATGAACACTGAAGCTTTCTTT
CDR3aa: CASSGDRGHMNTEAFF

v_gene: TRBV4-3
d_gene: NA
abundance: NA
j_gene: TRBJ1-1
CDR3nt: TGCGCCAGCAGCCAAGATGGGTTGGGGAACACTGAAGCTTTCTTT
CDR3aa: CASSQDGLGNTEAFF

v_gene: TRBV24-1
d_gene: TRBD1
abundance: medium-sized
j_gene: TRBJ2-2
CDR3nt: TGTGCCACCAGTGTCACAGGGGGCTGGACCGGGGAGCTGTTTTTT
CDR3aa: CATSVTGGWTGELFF

v_gene: TRBV20-1
d_gene: NA
abundance: NA
j_gene: TRBJ2-5
CDR3nt: TGCAGTGCCCGAACCCCGGACTTACAAGAGACCCAGTACTTC
CDR3aa: CSARTPDLQETQYF

v_gene: TRBV7-2
d_gene: TRBD1
abundance: once
j_gene: TRBJ2-5
CDR3nt: TGTGCCAGCAGCCCAACGGGACAGGGAGAGACCCAGTACTTC
CDR3aa: CASSPTGQGETQYF

v_gene: TRBV20-1
d_gene: TRBD2
abundance: few
j_gene: TRBJ2-1
CDR3nt: TGCAGTGCTAGTAAGCGGGGTAGCTCCTACAATGAGCAGTTCTTC
CDR3aa: CSASKRGSSYNEQFF

v_gene: TRBV28
d_gene: TRBD1
abundance: NA
j_gene: TRBJ2-4
CDR3nt: TGTGCCAGCAGTTCCGGGGGGACAGGGGAAAACATTCAGTACTTC
CDR3aa: CASSSGGTGENIQYF

v_gene: TRBV6-5
d_gene: TRBD1
abundance: medium-sized
j_gene: TRBJ1-5
CDR3nt: TGTGCCAGCAGGCCGGACAGGGAAGGTGGGCAGCCCCAGCATTTT
CDR3aa: CASRPDREGGQPQHF

v_gene: TRBV19
d_gene: TRBD1
abundance: large
j_gene: TRBJ2-1
CDR3nt: TGTGCCAGTAGTATTTCACGGACAGGGGGCAATGAGCAGTTCTTC
CDR3aa: CASSISRTGGNEQFF

v_gene: TRBV6-6
d_gene: NA
abundance: NA
j_gene: TRBJ1-5
CDR3nt: TGTGCCAGCAGAGCAGGGGATCAGCCCCAGCATTTT
CDR3aa: CASRAGDQPQHF

v_gene: TRBV6-5
d_gene: TRBD1
abundance: hyperexpanded
j_gene: TRBJ2-2
CDR3nt: TGTGCCAGCATCGGGTTGGACAGGGCGAACACCGGGGAGCTGTTTTTT
CDR3aa: CASIGLDRANTGELFF

v_gene: TRBV27
d_gene: NA
abundance: medium-sized
j_gene: TRBJ2-1
CDR3nt: TGTGCCAGCAGTTTTGCGGGTGAGCAGTTCTTC
CDR3aa: CASSFAGEQFF

v_gene: TRBV6-6
d_gene: TRBD1
abundance: few
j_gene: TRBJ2-5
CDR3nt: TGTGCCAGCAGTTACGGCCGGGACAGGGGAACGGAGACCCAGTACTTC
CDR3aa: CASSYGRDRGTETQYF

v_gene: TRBV5-6
d_gene: NA
abundance: few
j_gene: TRBJ2-1
CDR3nt: TGTGCCAGCAGCGAAGGTGCAGCGGTACATGAGCAGTTCTTC
CDR3aa: CASSEGAAVHEQFF

v_gene: TRBV5-1
d_gene: NA
abundance: few
j_gene: TRBJ1-1
CDR3nt: TGCGCCAGCAGCTTGACGGTGAACACTGAAGCTTTCTTT
CDR3aa: CASSLTVNTEAFF

v_gene: TRBV4-3
d_gene: NA
abundance: NA
j_gene: TRBJ2-3
CDR3nt: TGCGCCAGCAGCCAATCGCTGGCTGGGTTCGAAGATACGCAGTATTTT
CDR3aa: CASSQSLAGFEDTQYF

v_gene: TRBV19
d_gene: NA
abundance: medium-sized
j_gene: TRBJ2-7
CDR3nt: TGTGCCAGTAGTATGCAGGCGAGCTCCTACGAGCAGTACTTC
CDR3aa: CASSMQASSYEQYF

v_gene: TRBV6-2/TRBV6-3
d_gene: NA
abundance: medium-sized
j_gene: TRBJ2-3
CDR3nt: TGTGCCAGCAGTTACTCTAGACGGGTTAAAGATACGCAGTATTTT
CDR3aa: CASSYSRRVKDTQYF

v_gene: TRBV20-1
d_gene: NA
abundance: NA
j_gene: TRBJ2-3
CDR3nt: TGCAGTGCTCCGAAGGGAGGGGGTAGCACAGATACGCAGTATTTT
CDR3aa: CSAPKGGGSTDTQYF

v_gene: TRBV27
d_gene: TRBD1
abundance: hyperexpanded
j_gene: TRBJ1-2
CDR3nt: TGTGCCAGCAGTCCCACGACAGGGCACTATGGCTACACCTTC
CDR3aa: CASSPTTGHYGYTF

v_gene: TRBV18
d_gene: NA
abundance: NA
j_gene: TRBJ1-1
CDR3nt: TGTGCCAGCTCACCACCGGGGGGTGGGAGAACTGAAGCTTTCTTT
CDR3aa: CASSPPGGGRTEAFF

v_gene: TRBV6-1
d_gene: NA
abundance: few
j_gene: TRBJ1-2
CDR3nt: TGTGCCAGCAGTGAAGATATTGAAGTCGGCTACACCTTC
CDR3aa: CASSEDIEVGYTF

v_gene: TRBV7-9
d_gene: NA
abundance: NA
j_gene: TRBJ1-1
CDR3nt: TGTGCCAGCAGCTTAGCCAGGGCCCTGAACACTGAAGCTTTCTTT
CDR3aa: CASSLARALNTEAFF

v_gene: TRBV6-1
d_gene: NA
abundance: few
j_gene: TRBJ1-6
CDR3nt: TGTGCCAGCAGTGGAGAGGGAGTCTCACCCCTCCACTTT
CDR3aa: CASSGEGVSPLHF

v_gene: TRBV20-1
d_gene: TRBD1
abundance: medium-sized
j_gene: TRBJ1-6
CDR3nt: TGCAGTGCTAGTAAGGGGGCAGGGTCACCCCTCCACTTT
CDR3aa: CSASKGAGSPLHF

v_gene: TRBV10-3
d_gene: TRBD2
abundance: large
j_gene: TRBJ2-3
CDR3nt: TGTGCCATCAGTGAGTTGACTAGCGGGGGGAGCACAGATACGCAGTATTTT
CDR3aa: CAISELTSGGSTDTQYF

v_gene: TRBV5-4
d_gene: NA
abundance: NA
j_gene: TRBJ2-5
CDR3nt: TGTGCCAGCAGCCCGGATGGGCAGGGAGAGACCCAGTACTTC
CDR3aa: CASSPDGQGETQYF

v_gene: TRBV30
d_gene: TRBD1
abundance: medium-sized
j_gene: TRBJ1-5
CDR3nt: TGTGCCTGGAGTGGAACAGGGGCGCAGCCCCAGCATTTT
CDR3aa: CAWSGTGAQPQHF

v_gene: TRBV20-1
d_gene: NA
abundance: NA
j_gene: TRBJ1-1
CDR3nt: TGCAGTGCTAGGAGGACAGAGAACACTGAAGCTTTCTTT
CDR3aa: CSARRTENTEAFF

v_gene: TRBV12-3/TRBV12-4
d_gene: NA
abundance: medium-sized
j_gene: TRBJ2-7
CDR3nt: TGTGCCAGCAGTTTAGGACAGACCTACGAGCAGTACTTC
CDR3aa: CASSLGQTYEQYF

v_gene: TRBV19
d_gene: TRBD1
abundance: medium-sized
j_gene: TRBJ1-5
CDR3nt: TGTGCCAGTGGGAAACAGGGGAGGGTAGGGCCCCAGCATTTT
CDR3aa: CASGKQGRVGPQHF

v_gene: TRBV6-5
d_gene: NA
abundance: medium-sized
j_gene: TRBJ1-5
CDR3nt: TGTGCCAGCAGCCCCGGGCAGGGAAGAAGCAATCAGCCCCAGCATTTT
CDR3aa: CASSPGQGRSNQPQHF

v_gene: TRBV7-2
d_gene: NA
abundance: NA
j_gene: TRBJ2-1
CDR3nt: TGTGCCAGCAGCTTAGGACCCGAGAGGTTCTTC
CDR3aa: CASSLGPERFF

v_gene: TRBV12-3/TRBV12-4
d_gene: NA
abundance: few
j_gene: TRBJ1-5
CDR3nt: TGTGCCAGCAGTAAAAATCAGCCCCAGCATTTT
CDR3aa: CASSKNQPQHF

v_gene: TRBV18
d_gene: TRBD1
abundance: NA
j_gene: TRBJ2-7
CDR3nt: TGTGCCAGCTCATCGAACTCCAGGGACAGGACCCTCTATACGGAGCAGTACTTC
CDR3aa: CASSSNSRDRTLYTEQYF

v_gene: TRBV11-3
d_gene: TRBD1
abundance: NA
j_gene: TRBJ2-1
CDR3nt: TGTGCCAGCAGCTTAATGGGGACAGGGAACAATGAGCAGTTCTTC
CDR3aa: CASSLMGTGNNEQFF

v_gene: TRBV12-3/TRBV12-4
d_gene: TRBD1
abundance: medium-sized
j_gene: TRBJ1-2
CDR3nt: TGTGCCAGCAGTTTCCAGGGACAGGGGAGGTCGGCCTCCGGCTACACCTTC
CDR3aa: CASSFQGQGRSASGYTF

v_gene: TRBV5-4
d_gene: TRBD2
abundance: medium-sized
j_gene: TRBJ2-7
CDR3nt: TGTGCCAGCAGCTTGTCTAGCGGTCCCTACGAGCAGTACTTC
CDR3aa: CASSLSSGPYEQYF

v_gene: TRBV4-1
d_gene: NA
abundance: NA
j_gene: TRBJ2-1
CDR3nt: TGCGCCAGCAGCCAGTCCCCTAGCTCCTACAATGAGCAGTTCTTC
CDR3aa: CASSQSPSSYNEQFF

v_gene: TRBV29-1
d_gene: NA
abundance: medium-sized
j_gene: TRBJ2-5
CDR3nt: TGCAGCGTTGAAAGTTTGTCTAGCTCTGGGGAGACCCAGTACTTC
CDR3aa: CSVESLSSSGETQYF

v_gene: TRBV20-1
d_gene: TRBD1
abundance: NA
j_gene: TRBJ2-2
CDR3nt: TGCAGTGCTAGAGCCTTTGGTCGGGACAGGCAGACCGGGGAGCTGTTTTTT
CDR3aa: CSARAFGRDRQTGELFF

v_gene: TRBV4-2
d_gene: TRBD1
abundance: few
j_gene: TRBJ2-1
CDR3nt: TGTGCCAGCAGCCAAGGAATACAGGGGTTGGGTGAGCAGTTCTTC
CDR3aa: CASSQGIQGLGEQFF

v_gene: TRBV27
d_gene: NA
abundance: large
j_gene: TRBJ2-1
CDR3nt: TGTGCCAGCAGTTTATCTTTCGGAGGGTCGGGGAATGAGCAGTTCTTC
CDR3aa: CASSLSFGGSGNEQFF

v_gene: TRBV6-1
d_gene: TRBD1
abundance: medium-sized
j_gene: TRBJ1-2
CDR3nt: TGTGCCAGCAGTGAACGGACAGGGTCCTCTAACTATGGCTACACCTTC
CDR3aa: CASSERTGSSNYGYTF

v_gene: TRBV6-1
d_gene: TRBD1
abundance: medium-sized
j_gene: TRBJ1-2
CDR3nt: TGTGCCAGCAGTGCTTGGGACAGTGGGGTAACTAACTATGGCTACACCTTC
CDR3aa: CASSAWDSGVTNYGYTF

v_gene: TRBV29-1
d_gene: NA
abundance: few
j_gene: TRBJ2-7
CDR3nt: TGCAGCGTTGAACTGCACGAGCAGTACTTC
CDR3aa: CSVELHEQYF

v_gene: TRBV5-6
d_gene: NA
abundance: medium-sized
j_gene: TRBJ1-6
CDR3nt: TGTGCCAGCAGCTTGCGGGGTTATAATTCACCCCTCCACTTT
CDR3aa: CASSLRGYNSPLHF

v_gene: TRBV6-1
d_gene: NA
abundance: NA
j_gene: TRBJ1-2
CDR3nt: TGTGCCAGCAGCCCCACACAGGGAGCCTATGGCTACACCTTC
CDR3aa: CASSPTQGAYGYTF

v_gene: TRBV11-3
d_gene: NA
abundance: few
j_gene: TRBJ1-3
CDR3nt: TGTGCCAGCAGCTTAGAGTCTCAATTAGGAAACACCATATATTTT
CDR3aa: CASSLESQLGNTIYF

v_gene: TRBV12-3/TRBV12-4
d_gene: TRBD2
abundance: medium-sized
j_gene: TRBJ2-5
CDR3nt: TGTGCCAGCAGTTTGGGGGGGACTCAAGAGACCCAGTACTTC
CDR3aa: CASSLGGTQETQYF

v_gene: TRBV11-1
d_gene: TRBD1
abundance: medium-sized
j_gene: TRBJ2-7
CDR3nt: TGTGCCAGCAGCTTCCGACAGGGGAACTTTTACGAGCAGTACTTC
CDR3aa: CASSFRQGNFYEQYF

v_gene: TRBV19
d_gene: TRBD1
abundance: medium-sized
j_gene: TRBJ1-6
CDR3nt: TGTGCCAGTAGTATTGATCAGGGGGCGGACTCACCCCTCCACTTT
CDR3aa: CASSIDQGADSPLHF